This is a list of T cell receptor beta chains from one sample in a study of T cells expressing NK-cell markers. For each CDR3 protein, TCRdb gives one entry from its re-call of the 5' RACE reads, without DNA. The repertoire table contains more than 400,000 distinct CDR3 sequences. Sequencing was performed on blood T cells: a sorted CD56 or NKG2C T cell subset, CD4+ or CD8+ T cells, or bulk PBMC T cells (not recorded which). The receptors were sampled from a woman aged 18-70 years in good health. Both conserved end residues are part of each CDR3.

j_call | v_call | cdr3_aa
TRBJ1-1 | TRBV4-3 | CASSQVPPGQGRNTEAFF
TRBJ2-1 | TRBV7-6 | CASSQFRLGSHNEQFF
TRBJ2-2 | TRBV6-4 | CASKSRAGDTGELFF
TRBJ2-5 | TRBV7-2 | CASSAYGGTQETQYF
TRBJ1-4 | TRBV5-1 | CASSLVGSATNEKLFF
TRBJ1-4 | TRBV20-1 | CSARDLGRGGEKLFF
TRBJ2-7 | TRBV30 | CAWSVQGLYEQYF
TRBJ2-7 | TRBV12-3/TRBV12-4 | CASTYGGGYEQYF
TRBJ1-5 | TRBV27 | CASSLIGEDQPQHF
TRBJ1-2 | TRBV3-1 | CASSQDFGNLNYGYTF
TRBJ2-4 | TRBV5-4 | CASSDISGAKNIQYF
TRBJ2-3 | TRBV6-1 | CASSATRAGDTQYF
TRBJ1-6 | TRBV20-1 | CSAPAGGRSPLHF
TRBJ2-3 | TRBV30 | CAWSGLGASTDTQYF
TRBJ2-1 | TRBV7-2 | CASSLGGGAFF
TRBJ1-6 | TRBV6-1 | CASRVVEGNNSPLHF
TRBJ2-3 | TRBV4-1 | CASSQPQDTQYF
TRBJ2-2 | TRBV24-1 | CATSDLGTSGTGELFF
TRBJ1-1 | TRBV29-1 | CSVIPQGNTEAFF
TRBJ2-1 | TRBV20-1 | CRPGQGNFNEQFF
TRBJ2-7 | TRBV7-2 | CASSPDRGTYEQYF